These 17 T cell receptor beta chains were sequenced from one sample in a study of blood T cells in healthy people across ages. The use of a sample-barcoded 5' primer and a J-beta primer mix characterized a second PCR of roughly 6 to 12 cycles. Each CDR3 protein gets one entry after TCRdb re-called the 5' RACE reads with MiXCR. Among about 640,000 distinct CDR3 sequences listed, 58% were seen once. The specimen was blood. Source of these receptors: a man in his 60s in good health.

The table lists this clonotype with a count of one. This sequence joins TRBV21-1 and TRBJ1-4; the table assigns TRBD1, which was not confirmed against the DNA. TRBV21-1 is a documented pseudogene. The CDR3 sequence is 14 residues long. CDR3 sequence (DNA): TGTGCCAGCAGCAGAGGGACAGATAATGAAAAACTGTTTTTT. This gives the protein CASSRGTDNEKLFF.

The chain employs TRBV5-6 and TRBJ2-5, with TRBD2 identical over 10 bases. CDR1 SGHDT and CDR2 YYEEEE come from the germline V gene. V dropped 3 bases and J dropped 0; count of bases not matched to a gene: 5. The CDR3 is 16 amino acids. The CDR3, as DNA: TGTGCCAGCAGCTCCGCCCTAGCGGGGGACCAAGAGACCCAGTACTTC. Protein: CASSSALAGDQETQYF.

The genes are TRBV7-9 and TRBJ2-1; 10 nucleotides agree with TRBD2. The trim removed 0 bases at V and 4 bases at J, leaving 6 bases unmatched. The CDR3 is made up of 17 amino acids. CDR1 is SEHNR, CDR2 FQNEAQ, per germline (reference sequence). CDR3 nucleotide sequence: TGTGCCAGCAGCTTAGCGGCTAGCGGGGGTTATTACAATGAGCAGTTCTTC. The encoded protein is CASSLAASGGYYNEQFF.

This clonotype was counted between two and nine times. The V gene is TRBV19, the J gene TRBJ2-7; TRBD1 or TRBD2 may be the D gene (5 bases each). The CDR3 has 15 residues. CDR1 is LNHDA, CDR2 SQIVND, per germline (reference sequence). Deletions cut 5 bases from V and 3 bases from J, with 17 bases between. DNA of the CDR3: TGTGCCAGTAGTCCCCGGGACCGTAGGGTCTACGAGCAGTACTTC. It specifies CASSPRDRRVYEQYF.

The CDR3 spells CASSLDPLSYEQYF. For the CDR3, the DNA is TGTGCCAGCAGCTTAGACCCACTCTCCTACGAGCAGTACTTC. The chain uses TRBV7-2 and TRBJ2-7, with no clear D. Trimming left V 1 base short and J 0 bases short, with 7 bases between. Germline loops: CDR1 SGHTA, CDR2 FQGNSA. The CDR3 totals 14 residues.

The chain is built from TRBV5-1 and TRBJ1-4; unclear D gene. Trimming stripped 1 base from V and 4 bases from J, with 11 bases between. Germline-derived CDR1 and CDR2 are SGHRS and YFSETQ. The CDR3 runs to 15 residues. CDR3 bases: TGCGCCAGCAGCTTGTTACCGGGATTTAATGAAAAACTGTTTTTT. Its translation is CASSLLPGFNEKLFF.

This chain connects TRBV4-2 to TRBJ2-5; 9 bases map to TRBD1. V gave up 1 base and J gave up 4 bases; unmatched junction bases: 10. Germline V CDR1 and CDR2: LGHNA, YNFKEQ. The CDR3 runs 17 residues. The CDR3, as DNA: TGTGCCAGCAGCCAAGTCCACGGGACAGGGATTGTAGAGACCCAGTACTTC. The encoded protein is CASSQVHGTGIVETQYF.

This chain connects TRBV7-2 to TRBJ1-1; 7 bases match TRBD1. J was trimmed by 10 bases and V by 0 bases; bases with no gene match: 8. The CDR3 is made up of 14 amino acids. The germline V gene encodes CDR1 SGHTA and CDR2 FQGNSA. The CDR3 nucleotides are TGTGCCAGCAGCTTAGCCCACAGGGGAAGGACAGCTTTCTTT. This codes for CASSLAHRGRTAFF.

With regard to this clonotype: A much bigger clone sits one base away, suggesting this may be a read error. The chain employs TRBV7-2 and TRBJ1-4; D is unclear. The CDR3 contains 15 residues. CDR1 and CDR2 (germline): SGHTA, FQGNSA. The CDR3 sequence is CASNLVRVGNGKLFF. The DNA of the CDR3 is TGTGCCAGCAACTTAGTAAGGGTGGGGAACGGAAAACTGTTTTTT.

This chain links TRBV5-5 with TRBJ2-7; no clear D. The CDR3 has 15 residues. Germline V gene lookup returns CDR1 SGHKS and CDR2 YYEKEE (reference sequence). V lost 3 bases and J lost 0, with 13 bases in between. The chain's CDR3 is CASSSQVLSSYEQYF. The CDR3 DNA reads as TGTGCCAGCAGCTCCCAGGTTCTGAGCTCCTACGAGCAGTACTTC.

This clonotype was recorded only once. This chain uses TRBV6-5 with TRBJ2-1, with D perhaps TRBD1 (6 bases). Per germline, CDR1 MNHEY and CDR2 SVGAGI. The V gene lost 0 bases and the J gene lost 7 bases, with 13 bases spanning the gap. The CDR3 runs to 15 residues. The DNA of the CDR3 is TGTGCCAGCAGTTACTCTGGGGGCCGGTCGAATGAGCAGTTCTTC. Protein: CASSYSGGRSNEQFF.

This clonotype was recorded once. This sequence joins TRBV5-1 and TRBJ2-5; no firm D call. Trimming took 0 bases from V and 5 from J, leaving 11 bases between them. The CDR3 sequence is 14 residues long. Germline V CDR1 and CDR2: SGHRS, YFSETQ. CDR3 nucleotides: TGCGCCAGCAGCTTGGTCGCCCAGCCCGAGACCCAGTACTTC. As protein: CASSLVAQPETQYF.

This clonotype was observed a handful of times. The V call is TRBV10-3, the J call TRBJ2-1; 9 positions match TRBD2. The CDR3 is made up of 17 amino acids. V lost 0 bases to trimming and J lost 8 bases; unmatched junction nucleotides: 11. The germline V gene encodes CDR1 ENHRY and CDR2 SYGVKD. CDR3 nucleotides: TGTGCCATCAGTGAGTCGAAGAGCGGGGGGCTTGGCGATGAGCAGTTCTTC. Translating gives CAISESKSGGLGDEQFF.

As regards this clonotype: A read error may produce the germline difference seen at one junction end. The gene calls are TRBV12-3 or TRBV12-4 and TRBJ1-1; no reliable D call. This CDR3 spans 15 amino acids. CDR3 DNA sequence: TGTGCCTGCAGTTTAGCGGGTCGGGTGAACACTGAAGCTTTCTTT. This gives the protein CACSLAGRVNTEAFF.

The J gene is TRBJ2-5, the V gene TRBV6-5; D is uncertain. CDR3 length: 13 residues. The germline V gene has CDR1 MNHEY and CDR2 SVGAGI. The ends were cut back, 7 bases at V and 1 base at J, with 10 bases in the middle. The DNA of the CDR3 is TGTGCCAGCACAGGCAGATCCCAAGAGACCCAGTACTTC. This gives the protein CASTGRSQETQYF.

The chain uses TRBV7-9 and TRBJ1-1, with D maybe TRBD1 (5 bases). Germline CDR1 is SEHNR and CDR2 is FQNEAQ (reference sequence). The CDR3 contains 14 residues. The V and J ends lost 0 bases and 6 bases respectively, with 11 bases between them. CDR3 amino acids: CASSLALRGAEAFF. CDR3 bases: TGTGCCAGCAGCTTAGCATTGAGGGGTGCTGAAGCTTTCTTT.

Details on this clonotype: The junction departs from germline at one end; a sequencing error may be responsible. V usage is TRBV5-1 and J usage is TRBJ1-2; the match to TRBD1 covers 12 bases. Germline loops: CDR1 SGHRS, CDR2 YFSETQ. This CDR3 comprises 16 residues. The CDR3 DNA reads TGCGCCAGCAGCTCCCGGGACAGGGGGCCGGACTATAGCTACACCTTC. It specifies CASSSRDRGPDYSYTF.